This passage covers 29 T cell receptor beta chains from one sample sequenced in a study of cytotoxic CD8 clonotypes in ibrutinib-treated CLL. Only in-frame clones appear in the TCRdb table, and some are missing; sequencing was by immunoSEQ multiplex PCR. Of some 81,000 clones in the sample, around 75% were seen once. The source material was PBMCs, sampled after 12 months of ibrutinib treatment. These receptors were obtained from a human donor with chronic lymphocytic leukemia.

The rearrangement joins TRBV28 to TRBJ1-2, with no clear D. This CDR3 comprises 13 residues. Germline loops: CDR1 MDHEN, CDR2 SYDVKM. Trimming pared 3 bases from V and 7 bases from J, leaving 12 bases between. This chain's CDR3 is CASSFVWRGGYTF. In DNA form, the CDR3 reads TGTGCCAGCAGTTTCGTTTGGCGGGGTGGCTACACCTTC.

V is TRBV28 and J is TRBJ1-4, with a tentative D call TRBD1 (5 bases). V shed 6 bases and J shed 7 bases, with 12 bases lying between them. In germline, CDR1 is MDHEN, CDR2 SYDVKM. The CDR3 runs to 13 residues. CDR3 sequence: CASSPDMGEKLFF. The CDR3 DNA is TGTGCCAGCAGCCCGGACATGGGTGAAAAACTGTTTTTT.

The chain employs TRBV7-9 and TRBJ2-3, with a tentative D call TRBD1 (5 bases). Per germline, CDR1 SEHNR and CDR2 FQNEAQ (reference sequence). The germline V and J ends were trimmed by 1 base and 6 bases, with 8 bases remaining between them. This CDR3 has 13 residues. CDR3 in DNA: TGTGCCAGCAGCTTAGACCAGGGTGATACGCAGTATTTT. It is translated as CASSLDQGDTQYF.

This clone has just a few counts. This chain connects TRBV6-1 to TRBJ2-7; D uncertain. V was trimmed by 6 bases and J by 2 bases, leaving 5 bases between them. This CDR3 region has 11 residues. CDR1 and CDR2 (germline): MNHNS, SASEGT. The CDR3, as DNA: TGTGCCAGCAGGGCCACCTACGAGCAGTACTTC. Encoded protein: CASRATYEQYF.

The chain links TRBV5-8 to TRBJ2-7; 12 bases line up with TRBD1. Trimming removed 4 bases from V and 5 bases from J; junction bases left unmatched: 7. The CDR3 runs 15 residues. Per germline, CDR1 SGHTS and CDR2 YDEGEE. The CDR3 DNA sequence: TGTGCCAGCAGCGCCGGGACAGGGGGCTGGGACGAGCAGTACTTC. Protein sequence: CASSAGTGGWDEQYF.

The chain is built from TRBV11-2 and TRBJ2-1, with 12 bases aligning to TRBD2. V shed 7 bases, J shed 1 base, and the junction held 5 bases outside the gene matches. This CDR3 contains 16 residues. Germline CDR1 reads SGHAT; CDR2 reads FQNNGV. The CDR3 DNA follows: TGTGCCAGCAACCTAGGACTAGCGGGATCCTACAATGAGCAGTTCTTC. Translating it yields CASNLGLAGSYNEQFF.

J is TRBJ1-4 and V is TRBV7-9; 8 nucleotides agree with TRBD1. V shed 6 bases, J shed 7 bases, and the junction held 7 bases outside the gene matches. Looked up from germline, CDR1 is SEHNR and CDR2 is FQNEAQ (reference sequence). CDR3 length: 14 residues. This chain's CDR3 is CASRTGTGGEKLFF. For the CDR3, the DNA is TGTGCCAGCAGAACCGGGACAGGCGGTGAAAAACTGTTTTTT.

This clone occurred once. The CDR3 region is CARPGVAGAEGPPYEQYF. Here the CDR3 DNA reads TGTGCCCGCCCCGGCGTAGCGGGAGCCGAGGGACCCCCCTACGAGCAGTACTTC. V and J are TRBV21-1 and TRBJ2-7; the table's TRBD2 call for D was not verified on the DNA. TRBV21-1 is shown as a pseudogene. The CDR3 extends over 18 amino acids.

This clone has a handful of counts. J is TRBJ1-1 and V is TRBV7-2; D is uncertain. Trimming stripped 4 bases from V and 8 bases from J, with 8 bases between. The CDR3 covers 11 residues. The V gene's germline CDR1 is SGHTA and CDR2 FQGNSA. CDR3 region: CASSSTREAFF. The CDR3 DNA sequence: TGTGCCAGCAGCTCGACCCGCGAAGCTTTCTTT.

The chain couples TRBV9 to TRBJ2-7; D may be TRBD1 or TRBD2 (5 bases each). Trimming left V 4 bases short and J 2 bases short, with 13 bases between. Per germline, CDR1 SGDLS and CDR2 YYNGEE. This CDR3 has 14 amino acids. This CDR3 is CASSPRDRAYEQYF. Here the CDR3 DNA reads TGTGCCAGCAGCCCCCGGGACCGCGCCTACGAGCAGTACTTC.

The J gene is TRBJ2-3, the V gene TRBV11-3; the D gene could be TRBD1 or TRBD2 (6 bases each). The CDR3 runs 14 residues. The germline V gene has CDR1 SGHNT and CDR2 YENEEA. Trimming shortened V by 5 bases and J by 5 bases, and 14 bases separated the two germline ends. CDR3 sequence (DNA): TGTGCCAGCAGCCCATTGGGGGGCGTAGATACGCAGTATTTT. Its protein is CASSPLGGVDTQYF.

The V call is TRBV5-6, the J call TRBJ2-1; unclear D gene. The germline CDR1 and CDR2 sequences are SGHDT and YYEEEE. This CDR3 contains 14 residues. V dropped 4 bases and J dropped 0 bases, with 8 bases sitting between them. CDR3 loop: CASSPPSSYNEQFF. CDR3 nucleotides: TGTGCCAGCAGCCCGCCGAGCTCCTACAATGAGCAGTTCTTC.

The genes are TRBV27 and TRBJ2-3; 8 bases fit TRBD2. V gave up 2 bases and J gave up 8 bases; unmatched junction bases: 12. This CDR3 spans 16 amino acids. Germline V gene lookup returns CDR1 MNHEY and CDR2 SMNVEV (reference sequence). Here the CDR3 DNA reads TGTGCCAGCAGTTTACTCCCAGGGAGCGGGGGAGCTACGCAGTATTTT. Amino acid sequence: CASSLLPGSGGATQYF.

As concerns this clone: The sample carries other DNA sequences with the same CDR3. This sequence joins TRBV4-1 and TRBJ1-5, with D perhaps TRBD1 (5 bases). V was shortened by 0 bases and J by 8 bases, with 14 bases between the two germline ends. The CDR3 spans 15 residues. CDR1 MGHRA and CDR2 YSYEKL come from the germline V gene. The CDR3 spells CASSQDVGVTEPQHF. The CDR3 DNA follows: TGCGCCAGCAGCCAAGACGTAGGGGTAACGGAGCCCCAGCATTTT.

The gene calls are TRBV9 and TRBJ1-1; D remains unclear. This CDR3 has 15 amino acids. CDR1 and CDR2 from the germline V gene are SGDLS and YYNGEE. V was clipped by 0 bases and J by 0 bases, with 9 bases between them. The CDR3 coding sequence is TGTGCCAGCAGCGTAGAGGCACACATGAACACTGAAGCTTTCTTT. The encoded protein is CASSVEAHMNTEAFF. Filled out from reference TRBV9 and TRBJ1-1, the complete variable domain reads DSGVTQTPKHLITATGQRVTLRCSPRSGDLSVYWYQQSLDQGLQFLIQYYNGEERAKGNILERFSAQQFPDLHSELNLSSLELGDSALYFCASSVEAHMNTEAFFGQGTRLTVV.

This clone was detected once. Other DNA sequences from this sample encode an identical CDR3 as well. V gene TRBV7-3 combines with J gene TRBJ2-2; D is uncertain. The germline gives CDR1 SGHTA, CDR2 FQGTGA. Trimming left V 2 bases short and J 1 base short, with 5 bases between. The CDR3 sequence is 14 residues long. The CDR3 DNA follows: TGTGCCAGCAGCTTATCAGGGAACACCGGGGAGCTGTTTTTT. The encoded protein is CASSLSGNTGELFF.

The CDR3 DNA reads TGTGCCAGCAGCTTCCACGGACCCTACGAGCAGTACTTC. Translation gives CASSFHGPYEQYF. The V and J genes are TRBV7-8 and TRBJ2-7; D is unclear. This CDR3 is built from 13 residues. CDR1 and CDR2 (germline): SGHVS, FQNEAQ. Deletions cut 3 bases from V and 2 bases from J, with 8 bases between.

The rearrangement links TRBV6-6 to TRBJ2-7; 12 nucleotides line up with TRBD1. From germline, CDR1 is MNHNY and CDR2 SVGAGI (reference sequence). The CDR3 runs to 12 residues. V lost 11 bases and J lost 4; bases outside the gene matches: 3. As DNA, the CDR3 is TGTGCCGGGGGACAGGGGGCTTACGAGCAGTACTTC. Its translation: CAGGQGAYEQYF.

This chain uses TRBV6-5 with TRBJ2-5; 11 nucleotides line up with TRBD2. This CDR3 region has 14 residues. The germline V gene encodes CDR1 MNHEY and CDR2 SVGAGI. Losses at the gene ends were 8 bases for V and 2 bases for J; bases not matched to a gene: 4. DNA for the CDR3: TGTGCCAGCGGAGGGACTAGCGGACAAGAGACCCAGTACTTC. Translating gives CASGGTSGQETQYF.

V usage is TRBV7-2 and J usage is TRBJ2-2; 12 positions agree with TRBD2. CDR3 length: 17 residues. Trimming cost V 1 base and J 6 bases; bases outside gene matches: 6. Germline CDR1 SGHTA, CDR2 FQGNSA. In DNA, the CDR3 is TGTGCCAGCAGCTTAGGGACTAGCGGGACCCTGTCCGGGGAGCTGTTTTTT. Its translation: CASSLGTSGTLSGELFF.

The CDR3 nucleotides read TGTGCCAGCAGCCAAGGAATTGGGGTTGTGGGGGGCTACACCTTC. It is translated as CASSQGIGVVGGYTF. This chain links TRBV14 with TRBJ1-2; no clear D gene. The V end lost 1 base, the J end lost 8 bases, and 17 bases lay between the germline ends. This CDR3 has 15 residues. CDR1 and CDR2 (germline): SGHDN, FVKESK.

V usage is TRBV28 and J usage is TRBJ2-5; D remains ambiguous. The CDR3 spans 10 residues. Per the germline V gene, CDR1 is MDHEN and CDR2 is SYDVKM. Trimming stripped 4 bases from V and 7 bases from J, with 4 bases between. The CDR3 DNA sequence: TGTGCCAGCAGTTACAGGACCCAGTACTTC. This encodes CASSYRTQYF.

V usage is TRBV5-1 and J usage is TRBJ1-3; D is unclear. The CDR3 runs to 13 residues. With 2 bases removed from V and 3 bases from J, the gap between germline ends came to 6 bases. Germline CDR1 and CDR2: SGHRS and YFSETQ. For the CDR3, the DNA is TGCGCCAGCAGCTTTGGGGTTGGAAACACCATATATTTT. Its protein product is CASSFGVGNTIYF.

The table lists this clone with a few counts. The CDR3 loop is CASSSNPSGGSTIQYF. The CDR3 region has the DNA TGTGCCAGCAGTTCCAATCCCTCTGGGGGGTCGACCATTCAGTACTTC. V gene TRBV6-5 combines with J gene TRBJ2-4; D perhaps matches TRBD2 (6 bases). The CDR3 totals 16 residues. V lost 4 bases, J lost 9 bases, and 22 bases lay in between. The germline gives CDR1 MNHEY, CDR2 SVGAGI.

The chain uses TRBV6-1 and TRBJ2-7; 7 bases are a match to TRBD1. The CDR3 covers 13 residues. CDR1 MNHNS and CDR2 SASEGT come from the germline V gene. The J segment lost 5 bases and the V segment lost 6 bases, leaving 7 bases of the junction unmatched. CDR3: CASSFSDRDEQYF. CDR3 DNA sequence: TGTGCCAGCAGCTTCTCCGACAGGGACGAGCAGTACTTC.

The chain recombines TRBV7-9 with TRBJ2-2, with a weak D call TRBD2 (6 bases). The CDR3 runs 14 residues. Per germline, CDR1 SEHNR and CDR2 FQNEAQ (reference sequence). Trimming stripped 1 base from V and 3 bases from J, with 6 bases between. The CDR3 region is CASSLGGDTGELFF. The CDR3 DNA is TGTGCCAGCAGCTTAGGGGGGGACACCGGGGAGCTGTTTTTT.

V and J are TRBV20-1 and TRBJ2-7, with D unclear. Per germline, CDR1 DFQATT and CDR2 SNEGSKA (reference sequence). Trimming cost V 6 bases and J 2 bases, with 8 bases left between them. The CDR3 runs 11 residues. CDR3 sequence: CSAPRTYEQYF. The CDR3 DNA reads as TGCAGTGCGCCCCGCACCTACGAGCAGTACTTC.

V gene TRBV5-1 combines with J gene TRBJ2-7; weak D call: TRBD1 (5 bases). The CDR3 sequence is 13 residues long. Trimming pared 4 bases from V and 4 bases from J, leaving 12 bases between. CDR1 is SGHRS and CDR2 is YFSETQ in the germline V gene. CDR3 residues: CASSPDILYEQYF. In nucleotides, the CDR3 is TGCGCCAGCAGCCCGGACATACTTTACGAGCAGTACTTC.

The CDR3, as DNA: TGCGCCAGCAGCTTGGGGGCTAGCGGGCTCGGGGAGACCCAGTACTTC. Residues: CASSLGASGLGETQYF. This chain connects TRBV5-1 to TRBJ2-5; 8 positions match TRBD2. Trimming removed 0 bases from V and 5 bases from J; junction bases left unmatched: 9. The V gene's germline CDR1 is SGHRS and CDR2 YFSETQ. CDR3 length equals 16 residues.